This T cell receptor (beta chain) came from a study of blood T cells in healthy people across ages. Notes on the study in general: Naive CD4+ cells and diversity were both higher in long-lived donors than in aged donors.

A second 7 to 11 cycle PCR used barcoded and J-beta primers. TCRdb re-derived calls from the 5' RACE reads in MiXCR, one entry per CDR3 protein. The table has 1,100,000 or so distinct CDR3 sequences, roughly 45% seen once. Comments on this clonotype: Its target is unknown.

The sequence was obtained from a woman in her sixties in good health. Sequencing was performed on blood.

CDR3 DNA: TGTGCCAGCAGTGATACCTCCGGACTAGCGGGAGACAATGAGCAGTTCTTC. Amino acid sequence: CASSDTSGLAGDNEQFF. The chain employs TRBV6-1 and TRBJ2-1; TRBD2 matches at 13 bases. The junction had 7 bases not matched to a gene; V was cut back by 3 bases and J by 5 bases. Germline lookup yields CDR1 MNHNS and CDR2 SASEGT. CDR3 length equals 17 residues.